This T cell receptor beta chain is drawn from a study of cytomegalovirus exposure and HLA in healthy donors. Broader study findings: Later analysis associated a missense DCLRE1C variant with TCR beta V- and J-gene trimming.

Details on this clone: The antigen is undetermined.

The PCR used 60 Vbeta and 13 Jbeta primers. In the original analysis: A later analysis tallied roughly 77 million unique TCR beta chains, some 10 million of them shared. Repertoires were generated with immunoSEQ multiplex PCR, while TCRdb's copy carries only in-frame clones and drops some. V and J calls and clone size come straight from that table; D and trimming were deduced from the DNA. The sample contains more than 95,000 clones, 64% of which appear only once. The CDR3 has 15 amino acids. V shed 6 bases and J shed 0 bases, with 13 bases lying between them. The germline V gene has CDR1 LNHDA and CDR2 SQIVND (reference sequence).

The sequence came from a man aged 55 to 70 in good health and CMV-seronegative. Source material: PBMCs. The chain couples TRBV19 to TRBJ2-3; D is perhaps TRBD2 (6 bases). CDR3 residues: CASRGTLLSTDTQYF. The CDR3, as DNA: TGTGCCAGTAGGGGGACTTTACTCAGCACAGATACGCAGTATTTT.